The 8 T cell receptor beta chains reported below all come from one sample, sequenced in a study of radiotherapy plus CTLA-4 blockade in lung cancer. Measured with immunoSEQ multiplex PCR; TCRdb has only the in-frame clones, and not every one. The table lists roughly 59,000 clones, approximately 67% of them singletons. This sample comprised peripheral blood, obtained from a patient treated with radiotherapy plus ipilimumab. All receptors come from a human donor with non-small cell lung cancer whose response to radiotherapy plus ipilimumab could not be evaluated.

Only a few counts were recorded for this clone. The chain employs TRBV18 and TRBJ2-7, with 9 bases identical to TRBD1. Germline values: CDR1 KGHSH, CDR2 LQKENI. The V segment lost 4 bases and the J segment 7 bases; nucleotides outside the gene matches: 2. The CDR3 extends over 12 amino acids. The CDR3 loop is CASSRGQGEQYF. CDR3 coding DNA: TGTGCCAGCTCACGAGGACAGGGGGAGCAGTACTTC.

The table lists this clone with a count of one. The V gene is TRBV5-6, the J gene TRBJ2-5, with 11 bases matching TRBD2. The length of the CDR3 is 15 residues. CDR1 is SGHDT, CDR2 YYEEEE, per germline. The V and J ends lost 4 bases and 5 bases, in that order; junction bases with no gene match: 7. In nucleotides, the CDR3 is TGTGCCAGCAGCCAGCTAGCGGGGGGCCCCGAGACCCAGTACTTC. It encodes CASSQLAGGPETQYF.

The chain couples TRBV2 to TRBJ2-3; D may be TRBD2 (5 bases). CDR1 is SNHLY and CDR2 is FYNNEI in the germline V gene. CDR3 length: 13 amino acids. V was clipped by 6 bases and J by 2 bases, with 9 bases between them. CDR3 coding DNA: TGTGCCAGCAGGGACTGGCACACAGATACGCAGTATTTT. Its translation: CASRDWHTDTQYF.

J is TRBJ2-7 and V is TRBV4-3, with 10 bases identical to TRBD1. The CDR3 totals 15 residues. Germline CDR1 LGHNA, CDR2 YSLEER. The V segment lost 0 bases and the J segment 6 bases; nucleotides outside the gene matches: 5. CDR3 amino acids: CASSQDWDRGGEQYF. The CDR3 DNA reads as TGCGCCAGCAGCCAAGATTGGGACAGGGGAGGCGAGCAGTACTTC.

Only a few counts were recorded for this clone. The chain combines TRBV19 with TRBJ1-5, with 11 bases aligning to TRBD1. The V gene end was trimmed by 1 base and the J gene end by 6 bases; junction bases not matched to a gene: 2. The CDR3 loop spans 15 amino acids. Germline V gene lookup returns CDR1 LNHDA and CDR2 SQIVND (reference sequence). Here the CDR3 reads CASSIGTGGVQPQHF. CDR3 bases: TGTGCCAGTAGTATAGGGACAGGGGGCGTTCAGCCCCAGCATTTT.

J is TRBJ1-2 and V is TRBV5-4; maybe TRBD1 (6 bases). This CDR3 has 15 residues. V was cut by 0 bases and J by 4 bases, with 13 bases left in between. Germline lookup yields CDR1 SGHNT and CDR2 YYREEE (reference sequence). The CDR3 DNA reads TGTGCCAGCAGCTTGGCGGGGGGCCCTTTCTATGGCTACACCTTC. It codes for CASSLAGGPFYGYTF.

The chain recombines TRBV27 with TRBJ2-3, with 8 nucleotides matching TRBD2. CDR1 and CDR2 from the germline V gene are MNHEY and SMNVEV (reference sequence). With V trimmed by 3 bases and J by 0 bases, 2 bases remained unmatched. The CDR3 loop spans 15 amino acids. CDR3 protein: CASSFSGKSTDTQYF. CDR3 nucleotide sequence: TGTGCCAGCAGTTTTAGCGGGAAGAGCACAGATACGCAGTATTTT.

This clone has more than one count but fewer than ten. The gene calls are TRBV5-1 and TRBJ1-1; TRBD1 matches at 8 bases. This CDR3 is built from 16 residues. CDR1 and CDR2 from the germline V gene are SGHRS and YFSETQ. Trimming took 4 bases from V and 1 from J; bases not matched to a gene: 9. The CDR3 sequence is CASSTGQGGSNTEAFF. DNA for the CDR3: TGCGCCAGCAGCACCGGACAGGGAGGCTCGAACACTGAAGCTTTCTTT.